This T cell receptor (beta chain) originates from a study of shared T cell receptors in the human thymus. This clone was recorded once. Trimming removed 2 bases from V and 3 bases from J, with 11 bases in between. Germline CDR1 is SQVTM and CDR2 is ANQGSEA. This CDR3 has 13 amino acids. The repertoire was sequenced with immunoSEQ multiplex PCR; TCRdb's copy has only in-frame clones and lacks some. The sample shows some 400,000 clones, around 95% of them seen only once. Material for sequencing was thymocytes. The TCR was taken from a human donor. The rearrangement links TRBV29-1 to TRBJ2-7, with D perhaps matching TRBD1 or TRBD2 (6 bases each). CDR3 sequence reads: CSVERGGGYEQYF. The CDR3 nucleotides read TGCAGCGTTGAAAGAGGAGGGGGCTACGAGCAGTACTTC.